These T cell receptor beta chains were read from a single sample in a study of cytomegalovirus exposure and HLA in healthy donors. Only in-frame clones appear in the TCRdb table, and some are missing; sequencing was by immunoSEQ multiplex PCR. The sample comprises some 150,000 clones, around 75% of which are singletons, and 1.2% rests with the top ten. The sample comprised PBMCs. These receptors originate from a female donor in good health and CMV-seronegative. The CDR3 runs from the conserved cysteine through the conserved F or W. Fields, in order: V gene, clone size, J gene, D gene, CDR3 protein, CDR3 DNA. A D gene is named only where the DNA matches it firmly. A row's size may be missing; if present it is once, few, many or a size class.

>TRBV6-5|NA|TRBJ1-1|NA
CASSTTTEAFF
TGTGCCAGCAGTACGACAACTGAAGCTTTCTTT
>TRBV6-5|NA|TRBJ2-2|NA
CATFHWNTGELFF
TGTGCCACGTTTCACTGGAACACCGGGGAGCTGTTTTTT
>TRBV28|NA|TRBJ1-1|NA
CASSLLDRPGTEAFF
TGTGCCAGCAGTTTATTGGACAGACCAGGCACTGAAGCTTTCTTT
>TRBV4-2|NA|TRBJ2-1|NA
CASSPAGPIYEQFF
TGTGCCAGCAGCCCAGCGGGTCCAATCTATGAGCAGTTCTTC
>TRBV30|NA|TRBJ2-7|TRBD1
CAWSVSMGTGAYEQYF
TGTGCCTGGAGTGTAAGTATGGGGACAGGGGCCTACGAGCAGTACTTC
>TRBV29-1|few|TRBJ2-4|NA
CSVESGAKNIQYF
TGCAGCGTTGAGTCCGGTGCCAAAAACATTCAGTACTTC
>TRBV6-1|NA|TRBJ1-4|TRBD1
CASSDTGTAEKLFF
TGTGCCAGCAGCGATACCGGGACAGCCGAAAAACTGTTTTTT
>TRBV6-1|NA|TRBJ2-1|TRBD2
CASSDTTSGSEQFF
TGTGCCAGCAGTGATACTACTAGCGGGAGTGAGCAGTTCTTC
>TRBV4-1|NA|TRBJ1-5|NA
CASSKEWGGQPQHF
TGCGCCAGCAGCAAAGAATGGGGAGGTCAGCCCCAGCATTTT
>TRBV6-1|NA|TRBJ1-1|NA
CASSEGLTGNTEAFF
TGTGCCAGCAGTGAAGGGTTGACAGGGAACACTGAAGCTTTCTTT
>TRBV6-1|few|TRBJ2-7|NA
CASSERQRLEQYF
TGTGCCAGCAGTGAAAGACAGCGTTTGGAGCAGTACTTC
>TRBV9|NA|TRBJ2-1|NA
CASSVGGLSVYEQFF
TGTGCCAGCAGCGTAGGAGGGCTTAGCGTGTATGAGCAGTTCTTC
>TRBV27|NA|TRBJ2-7|TRBD1
CASSPGTAGVEEQYF
TGTGCCAGCAGTCCCGGGACAGCCGGAGTCGAGGAGCAGTACTTC
>TRBV7-2|NA|TRBJ2-7|NA
CASSYSVDSYYEQYF
TGTGCCAGCAGCTACTCTGTGGACAGTTACTACGAGCAGTACTTC
>TRBV6-1|NA|TRBJ2-6|NA
CASRSDSSGANVLTF
TGTGCCAGCAGATCGGACTCCTCTGGGGCCAACGTCCTGACTTTC
>TRBV2|many|TRBJ2-5|TRBD1
CASSDIGRQGQETQYF
TGTGCCAGCAGTGATATAGGGCGACAGGGCCAAGAGACCCAGTACTTC
>TRBV2|few|TRBJ1-2|TRBD1
CASKFGQGSNYGYTF
TGTGCCAGCAAATTTGGACAGGGGAGTAACTATGGCTACACCTTC
>TRBV28|NA|TRBJ2-5|NA
CASSIEYGWETQYF
TGTGCCAGCAGTATAGAGTATGGTTGGGAGACCCAGTACTTC
>TRBV29-1|few|TRBJ2-1|TRBD2
CSGLAGGLGEQFF
TGCAGCGGTCTAGCGGGAGGGTTAGGTGAGCAGTTCTTC
>TRBV6-1|NA|TRBJ1-2|NA
CASSESHRQGWGYTF
TGTGCCAGCAGTGAAAGTCACCGGCAGGGTTGGGGCTACACCTTC
>TRBV5-8|NA|TRBJ1-2|NA
CASSPRGPPNYGYTF
TGTGCCAGCAGCCCCAGGGGACCTCCTAACTATGGCTACACCTTC
>TRBV7-2|NA|TRBJ2-1|TRBD2
CASTLAGGPYNEQFF
TGTGCCAGCACTCTAGCGGGAGGGCCCTACAATGAGCAGTTCTTC
>TRBV7-9|once|TRBJ1-2|NA
CASSLISGAPYGYTF
TGTGCCAGCAGCTTAATTTCAGGGGCGCCCTATGGCTACACCTTC
>TRBV5-6|NA|TRBJ1-2|NA
CASSLFAGQISYGYTF
TGTGCCAGCAGCTTGTTTGCTGGGCAGATCTCATATGGCTACACCTTC
>TRBV23-1|NA|TRBJ2-4|NA
CASSQSIRLVDIQYF
TGCGCCAGCAGTCAATCCATCCGACTGGTGGACATTCAGTACTTC
>TRBV28|NA|TRBJ2-7|NA
CASSLRDSYEQYF
TGTGCCAGCAGTTTACGCGATTCCTACGAGCAGTACTTC
>TRBV28|NA|TRBJ2-1|TRBD1
CASSSMDRVRNEQFF
TGTGCCAGCAGTTCTATGGACAGGGTAAGGAATGAGCAGTTCTTC
>TRBV27|NA|TRBJ2-6|TRBD1
CASSREPTGTGFSGANVLTF
TGTGCCAGCAGTCGAGAACCTACCGGGACAGGGTTCTCTGGGGCCAACGTCCTGACTTTC
>TRBV30|NA|TRBJ2-7|NA
CAWKRVPIYEQYF
TGTGCCTGGAAACGGGTCCCAATTTACGAGCAGTACTTC
>TRBV29-1|NA|TRBJ2-7|NA
CSVPVRGEQYF
TGCAGCGTTCCAGTAAGGGGCGAGCAGTACTTC
>TRBV28|few|TRBJ2-7|TRBD1
CASSSVTGAEEQYF
TGTGCCAGCAGTTCGGTGACAGGGGCGGAGGAGCAGTACTTC
>TRBV6-1|NA|TRBJ2-3|TRBD1
CASKRDREGTQYF
TGTGCCAGCAAACGGGACAGGGAGGGCACGCAGTATTTT
>TRBV10-1|NA|TRBJ1-1|TRBD1
CASRAGGMGTEAFF
TGCGCCAGCAGGGCAGGGGGAATGGGGACTGAAGCTTTCTTT
>TRBV30|few|TRBJ1-1|TRBD1
CAWTRDSMNTEAFF
TGTGCCTGGACGCGGGACAGTATGAACACTGAAGCTTTCTTT
>TRBV18|NA|TRBJ2-5|TRBD1
CASFSGTGAQETQYF
TGTGCCAGCTTCTCCGGGACAGGGGCTCAAGAGACCCAGTACTTC
>TRBV15|NA|TRBJ2-1|TRBD2
CATGSSGTSGRADYNEQFF
TGTGCCACCGGCTCGTCTGGGACTAGCGGGAGGGCCGACTACAATGAGCAGTTCTTC
>TRBV7-9|NA|TRBJ2-3|NA
CASSFTGPQTDTQYF
TGTGCCAGCAGCTTCACAGGGCCGCAGACCGATACGCAGTATTTT
>TRBV2|once|TRBJ1-1|NA
CASSDLTSPNTEAFF
TGTGCCAGCAGTGACCTGACATCGCCGAACACTGAAGCTTTCTTT
>TRBV18|NA|TRBJ2-7|TRBD2
CASSTGGLPYEQYF
TGTGCCAGCTCAACGGGAGGATTACCCTACGAGCAGTACTTC
>TRBV28|few|TRBJ2-7|NA
CASRGARGARLPEQYF
TGTGCCAGCAGAGGCGCCAGGGGGGCGAGGCTGCCCGAGCAGTACTTC